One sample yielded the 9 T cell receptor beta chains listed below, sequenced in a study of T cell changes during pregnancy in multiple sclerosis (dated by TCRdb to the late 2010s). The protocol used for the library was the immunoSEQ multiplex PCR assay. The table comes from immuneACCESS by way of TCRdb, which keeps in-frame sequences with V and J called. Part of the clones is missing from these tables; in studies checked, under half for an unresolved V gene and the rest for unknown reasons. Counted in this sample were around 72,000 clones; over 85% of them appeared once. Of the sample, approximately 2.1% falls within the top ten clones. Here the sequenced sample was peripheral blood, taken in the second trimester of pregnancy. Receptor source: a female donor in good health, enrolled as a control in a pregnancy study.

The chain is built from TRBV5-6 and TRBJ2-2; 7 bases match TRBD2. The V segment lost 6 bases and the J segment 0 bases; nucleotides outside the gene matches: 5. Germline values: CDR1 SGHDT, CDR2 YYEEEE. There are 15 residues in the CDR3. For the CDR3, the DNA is TGTGCCAGCATTGCGACTAGCCCGAACACCGGGGAGCTGTTTTTT. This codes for CASIATSPNTGELFF.

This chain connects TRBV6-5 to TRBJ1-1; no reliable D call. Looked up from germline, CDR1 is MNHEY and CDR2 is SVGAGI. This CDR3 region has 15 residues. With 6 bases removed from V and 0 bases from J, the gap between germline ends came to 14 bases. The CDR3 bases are TGTGCCAGCAGCAACAAGGGCGGGGTGAACACTGAAGCTTTCTTT. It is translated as CASSNKGGVNTEAFF.

The CDR3 nucleotides read TGTGCCAGCAGCTTAACTAGCGGGGTTCTCAATGAGCAGTTCTTC. Translating it yields CASSLTSGVLNEQFF. The rearrangement links TRBV7-3 to TRBJ2-1; 8 bases agree with TRBD2. CDR3 length: 15 amino acids. V lost 0 bases to trimming and J lost 6 bases; unmatched junction nucleotides: 4. In germline, CDR1 is SGHTA, CDR2 FQGTGA.

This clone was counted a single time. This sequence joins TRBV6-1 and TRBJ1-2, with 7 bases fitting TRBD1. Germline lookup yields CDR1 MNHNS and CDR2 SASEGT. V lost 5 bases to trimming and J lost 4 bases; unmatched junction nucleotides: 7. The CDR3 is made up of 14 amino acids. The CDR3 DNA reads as TGTGCCAGCAGTAAGACAGGGCTTGGCTATGGCTACACCTTC. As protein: CASSKTGLGYGYTF.

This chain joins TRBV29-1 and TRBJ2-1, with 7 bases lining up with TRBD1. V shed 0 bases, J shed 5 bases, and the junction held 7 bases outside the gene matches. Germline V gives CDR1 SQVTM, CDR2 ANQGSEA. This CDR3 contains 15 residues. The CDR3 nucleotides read TGCAGCGTTGAAGATGGCAAGGGGGCCGACAATGAGCAGTTCTTC. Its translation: CSVEDGKGADNEQFF.

As DNA, the CDR3 is TGTGCCAGCAGCTCAGCGGGACAGGGGTGGAACGAGCAGTACTTC. Amino acids: CASSSAGQGWNEQYF. The chain recombines TRBV7-2 with TRBJ2-7; 10 nucleotides agree with TRBD1. The CDR3 consists of 15 residues. Germline V gene lookup returns CDR1 SGHTA and CDR2 FQGNSA. The junction had 8 bases not matched to a gene; V was cut back by 4 bases and J by 5 bases.

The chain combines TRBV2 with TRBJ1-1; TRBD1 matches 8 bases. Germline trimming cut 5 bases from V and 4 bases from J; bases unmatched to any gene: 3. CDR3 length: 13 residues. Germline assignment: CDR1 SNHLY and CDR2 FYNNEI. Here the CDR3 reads CASSRQGTTEAFF. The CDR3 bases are TGTGCCAGCAGTCGACAGGGGACCACTGAAGCTTTCTTT.

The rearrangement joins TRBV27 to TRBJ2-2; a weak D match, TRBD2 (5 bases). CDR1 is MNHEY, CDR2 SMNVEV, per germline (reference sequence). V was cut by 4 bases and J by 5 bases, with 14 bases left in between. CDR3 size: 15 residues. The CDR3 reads CASSSHRAGTGELFF. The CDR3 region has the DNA TGTGCCAGCAGTTCCCATAGGGCGGGTACCGGGGAGCTGTTTTTT.

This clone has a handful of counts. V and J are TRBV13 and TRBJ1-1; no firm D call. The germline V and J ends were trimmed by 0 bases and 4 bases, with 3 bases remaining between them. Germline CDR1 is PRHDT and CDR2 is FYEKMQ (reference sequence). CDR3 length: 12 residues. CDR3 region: CASSLGSTEAFF. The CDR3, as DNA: TGTGCCAGCAGCTTAGGGAGCACTGAAGCTTTCTTT.